This TCR beta chain is from a study of resident and recirculating memory T cells in vitiligo. On this clone itself: The antigen is not known.

The repertoire was sequenced with immunoSEQ multiplex PCR; TCRdb's copy has only in-frame clones and lacks some. The sample consists of tens of thousands of clones, 90% to 95% of them appearing once. CDR1 is LNHDA, CDR2 SQIVND, per germline (reference sequence). The CDR3 covers 16 residues. With 3 bases clipped from V and 0 bases from J, the junction kept 3 bases outside the gene matches. Study outcomes and limitations: No single dominant TCR clone appeared; lesion clonality varied.

The chain combines TRBV19 with TRBJ2-7, with 12 bases that match TRBD2. The origin of this receptor is a male donor with vitiligo. Sequenced material: blood. CDR3 in DNA: TGTGCCAGTAGTATCGCGACTAGCGGGAGCTCCTACGAGCAGTACTTC. As protein: CASSIATSGSSYEQYF.